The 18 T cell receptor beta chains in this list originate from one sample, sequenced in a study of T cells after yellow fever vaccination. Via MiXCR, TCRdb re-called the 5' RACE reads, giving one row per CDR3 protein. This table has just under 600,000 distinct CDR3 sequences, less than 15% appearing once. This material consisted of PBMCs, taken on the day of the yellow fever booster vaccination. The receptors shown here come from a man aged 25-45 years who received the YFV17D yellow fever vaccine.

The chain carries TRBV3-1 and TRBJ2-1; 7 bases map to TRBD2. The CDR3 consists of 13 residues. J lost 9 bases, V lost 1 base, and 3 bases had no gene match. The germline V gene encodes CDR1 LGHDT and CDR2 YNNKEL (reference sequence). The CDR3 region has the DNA TGTGCCAGCAGCCAAGTAGTAGCGGGTGAGCAGTTCTTC. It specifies CASSQVVAGEQFF.

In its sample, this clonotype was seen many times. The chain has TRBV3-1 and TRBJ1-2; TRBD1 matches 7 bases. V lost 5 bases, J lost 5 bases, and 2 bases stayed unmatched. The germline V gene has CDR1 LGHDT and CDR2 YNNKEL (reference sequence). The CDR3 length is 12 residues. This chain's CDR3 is CASSSQGYGYTF. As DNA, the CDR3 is TGTGCCAGCAGCTCACAGGGGTATGGCTACACCTTC. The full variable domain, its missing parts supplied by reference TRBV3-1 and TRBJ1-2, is DTAVSQTPKYLVTQMGNDKSIKCEQNLGHDTMYWYKQDSKKFLKIMFSYNNKELIINETVPNRFSPKSPDKAHLNLHINSLELGDSAVYFCASSSQGYGYTFGSGTRLTVV.

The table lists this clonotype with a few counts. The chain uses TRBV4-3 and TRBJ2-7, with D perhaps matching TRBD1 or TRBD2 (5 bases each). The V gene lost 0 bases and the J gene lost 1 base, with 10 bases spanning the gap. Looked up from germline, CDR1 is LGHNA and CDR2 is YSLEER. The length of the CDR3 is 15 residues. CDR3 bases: TGCGCCAGCAGCCAAGACAGGGAGAGATCCTACGAGCAGTACTTC. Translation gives CASSQDRERSYEQYF.

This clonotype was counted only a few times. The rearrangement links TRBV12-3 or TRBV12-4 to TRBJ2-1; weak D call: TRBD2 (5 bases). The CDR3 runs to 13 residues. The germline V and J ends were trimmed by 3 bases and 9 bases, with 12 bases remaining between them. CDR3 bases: TGTGCCAGCAGTTTTTCCGGTCGGGGTGAGCAGTTCTTC. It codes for CASSFSGRGEQFF.

This CDR3 reads CSGSTGMAEKLFF. CDR3 DNA sequence: TGCAGCGGTTCTACAGGGATGGCTGAAAAACTGTTTTTT. This sequence joins TRBV29-1 and TRBJ1-4; perhaps TRBD1 as D (6 bases). V dropped 7 bases and J dropped 7 bases, with 16 bases sitting between them. This CDR3 region has 13 residues. CDR1 and CDR2 (germline): SQVTM, ANQGSEA.

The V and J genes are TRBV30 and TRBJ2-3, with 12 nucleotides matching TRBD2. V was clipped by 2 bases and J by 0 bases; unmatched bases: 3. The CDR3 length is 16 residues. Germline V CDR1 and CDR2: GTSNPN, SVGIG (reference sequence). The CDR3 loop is CAWSTGTSGSTDTQYF. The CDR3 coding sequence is TGTGCCTGGAGTACCGGGACTAGCGGGAGCACAGATACGCAGTATTTT.

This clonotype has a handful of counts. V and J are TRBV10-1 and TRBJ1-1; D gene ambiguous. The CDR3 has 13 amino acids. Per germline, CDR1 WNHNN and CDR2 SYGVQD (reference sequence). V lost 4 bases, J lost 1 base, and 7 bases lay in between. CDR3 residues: CASSGQRNTEAFF. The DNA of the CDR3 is TGCGCCAGCAGTGGTCAGCGGAACACTGAAGCTTTCTTT.

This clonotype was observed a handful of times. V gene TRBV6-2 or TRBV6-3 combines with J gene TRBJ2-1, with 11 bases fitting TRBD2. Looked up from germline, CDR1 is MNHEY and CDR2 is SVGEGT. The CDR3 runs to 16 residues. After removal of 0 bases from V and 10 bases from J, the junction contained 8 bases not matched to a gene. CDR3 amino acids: CASSYSWLAGGGEQFF. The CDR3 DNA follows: TGTGCCAGCAGTTACTCGTGGCTAGCGGGAGGAGGAGAGCAGTTCTTC.

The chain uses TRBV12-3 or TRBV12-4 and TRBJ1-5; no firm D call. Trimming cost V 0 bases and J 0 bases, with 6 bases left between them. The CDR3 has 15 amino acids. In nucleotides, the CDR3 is TGTGCCAGCAGTTTAGCCGGGAATAGCAATCAGCCCCAGCATTTT. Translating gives CASSLAGNSNQPQHF.

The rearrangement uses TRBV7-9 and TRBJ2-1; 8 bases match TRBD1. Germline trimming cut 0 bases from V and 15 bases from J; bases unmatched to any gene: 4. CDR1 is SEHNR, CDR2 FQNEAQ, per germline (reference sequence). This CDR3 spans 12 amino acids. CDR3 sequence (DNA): TGTGCCAGCAGCTTAGCACACGGGACAGGGTTCTTC. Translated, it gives CASSLAHGTGFF.

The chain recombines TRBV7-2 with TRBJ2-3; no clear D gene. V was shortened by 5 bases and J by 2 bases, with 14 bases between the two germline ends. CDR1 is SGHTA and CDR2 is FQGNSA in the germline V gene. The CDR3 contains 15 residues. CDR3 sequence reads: CASSIRTVTTDTQYF. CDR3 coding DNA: TGTGCCAGCAGCATACGGACGGTTACCACAGATACGCAGTATTTT.

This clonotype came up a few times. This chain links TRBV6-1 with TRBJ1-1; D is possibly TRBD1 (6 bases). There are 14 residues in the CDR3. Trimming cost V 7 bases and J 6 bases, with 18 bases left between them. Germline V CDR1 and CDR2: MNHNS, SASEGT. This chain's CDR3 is CASTPGHSIPEAFF. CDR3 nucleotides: TGTGCCAGCACCCCGGGACATTCGATCCCTGAAGCTTTCTTT.

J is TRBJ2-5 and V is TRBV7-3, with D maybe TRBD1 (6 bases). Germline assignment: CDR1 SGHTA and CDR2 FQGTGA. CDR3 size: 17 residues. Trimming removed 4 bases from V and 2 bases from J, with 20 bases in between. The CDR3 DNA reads TGTGCCAGCAGCTCTAATCAGAGACTGACAGGACAAGAGACCCAGTACTTC. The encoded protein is CASSSNQRLTGQETQYF.

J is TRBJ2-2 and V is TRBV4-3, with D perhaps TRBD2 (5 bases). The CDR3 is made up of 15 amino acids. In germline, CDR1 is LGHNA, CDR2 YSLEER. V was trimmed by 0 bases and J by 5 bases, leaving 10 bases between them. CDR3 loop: CASSQERVQTGELFF. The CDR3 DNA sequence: TGCGCCAGCAGCCAAGAGCGGGTACAGACCGGGGAGCTGTTTTTT.

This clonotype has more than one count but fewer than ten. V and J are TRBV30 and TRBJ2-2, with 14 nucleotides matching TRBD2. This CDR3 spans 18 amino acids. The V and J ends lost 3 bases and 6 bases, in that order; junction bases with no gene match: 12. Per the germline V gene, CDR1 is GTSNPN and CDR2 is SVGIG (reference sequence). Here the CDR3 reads CAWRLTGTSGRESGELFF. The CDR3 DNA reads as TGTGCCTGGAGGCTCACCGGGACTAGCGGGAGAGAATCCGGGGAGCTGTTTTTT.

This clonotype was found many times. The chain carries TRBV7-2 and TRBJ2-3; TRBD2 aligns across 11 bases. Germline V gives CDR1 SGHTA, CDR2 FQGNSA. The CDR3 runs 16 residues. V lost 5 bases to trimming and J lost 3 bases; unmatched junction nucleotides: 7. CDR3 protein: CASSALAGVRTDTQYF. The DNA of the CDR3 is TGTGCCAGCAGCGCACTAGCGGGAGTACGTACAGATACGCAGTATTTT.

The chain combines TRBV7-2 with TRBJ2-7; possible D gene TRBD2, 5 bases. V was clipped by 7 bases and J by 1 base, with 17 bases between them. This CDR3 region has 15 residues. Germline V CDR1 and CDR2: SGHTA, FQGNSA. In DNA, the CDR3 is TGTGCCAGCAAGCTTACGGCAGAGGGTTCCTACGAGCAGTACTTC. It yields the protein CASKLTAEGSYEQYF.

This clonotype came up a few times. The CDR3 bases are TGTGCCAGCTCACCACAGGGAGGGTTGAATGAGCAGTTCTTC. Its protein is CASSPQGGLNEQFF. The chain carries TRBV18 and TRBJ2-1, with TRBD2 matching 7 bases. J gave up 7 bases and V 1 base, and 4 bases lay outside the gene matches. The CDR3 has 14 amino acids. Germline CDR1 KGHSH, CDR2 LQKENI. Full variable domain (outside the CDR3, taken from reference TRBV18 and TRBJ2-1): NAGVMQNPRHLVRRRGQEARLRCSPMKGHSHVYWYRQLPEEGLKFMVYLQKENIIDESGMPKERFSAEFPKEGPSILRIQQVVRGDSAAYFCASSPQGGLNEQFFGPGTRLTVL.